The clone carrying this T cell receptor beta chain turned up a few times. Its antigen is unidentified. The sample comes from a study of CD8 T cells in ankylosing spondylitis. In making TCR beta libraries, quantitative 5'-RACE with molecular barcodes was used. TCRdb re-analysed the 5' RACE reads in MiXCR, keeping a single row per CDR3 protein. The table records approximately 500,000 distinct CDR3 sequences, roughly 13% of them present only once. Germline lookup yields CDR1 LGHDT and CDR2 YNNKEL (reference sequence). Trimming left V 0 bases short and J 3 bases short, with 12 bases between. The CDR3 has 16 residues. Findings and caveats of the study: Clones tied to disease were said to be significantly enriched in matched ankylosing spondylitis synovial fluid. Disease-linked clones proved CD8+ and comparatively uncommon in peripheral blood. Ankylosing spondylitis blood seemed to carry a telltale TCR beta motif made of several highly homologous variants. Earlier studies detected some motif variants in reactive arthritis synovial fluid and blood.

Sequencing was performed on blood, either unsorted or a sorted T cell fraction (not recorded which). The origin of this receptor is a male donor with ankylosing spondylitis. The chain is built from TRBV3-1 and TRBJ1-5; D is undetermined. CDR3 loop: CASSQDLSPLNQPQHF. In DNA form, the CDR3 reads TGTGCCAGCAGCCAAGATCTTTCACCGCTCAATCAGCCCCAGCATTTT.